This T cell receptor (beta chain) was sequenced during a study of T cell responses to AZD1222 COVID-19 vaccine. Libraries were prepared by immunoSEQ multiplex PCR; TCRdb keeps only in-frame clonotypes and omits some of them. Counted here are about 92,000 clones, roughly 90% occurring once; the ten biggest clones make up less than 3%. V was clipped by 2 bases and J by 1 base, with 12 bases between them. The CDR3 covers 15 residues. The germline gives CDR1 ENHRY, CDR2 SYGVKD. This sequence joins TRBV10-3 and TRBJ2-7; D may match TRBD1 or TRBD2 (6 bases each). The sequenced sample was peripheral blood, obtained on day 0 of AZD1222 vaccination. This receptor was taken from an adult in good health. The CDR3 reads CAISEGGLVSYEQYF. The CDR3 DNA follows: TGTGCCATCAGTGAGGGGGGGCTAGTGTCCTACGAGCAGTACTTC.